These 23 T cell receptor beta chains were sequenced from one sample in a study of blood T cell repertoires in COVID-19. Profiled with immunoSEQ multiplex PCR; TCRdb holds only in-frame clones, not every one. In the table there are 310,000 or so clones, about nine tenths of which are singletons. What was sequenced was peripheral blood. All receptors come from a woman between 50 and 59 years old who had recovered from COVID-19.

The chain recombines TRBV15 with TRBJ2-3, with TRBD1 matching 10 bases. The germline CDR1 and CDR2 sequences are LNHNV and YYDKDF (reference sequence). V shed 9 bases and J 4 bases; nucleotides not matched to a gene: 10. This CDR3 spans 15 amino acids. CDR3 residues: CATRRDRGSPDTQYF. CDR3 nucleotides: TGTGCCACGCGTCGGGACAGGGGAAGTCCAGATACGCAGTATTTT.

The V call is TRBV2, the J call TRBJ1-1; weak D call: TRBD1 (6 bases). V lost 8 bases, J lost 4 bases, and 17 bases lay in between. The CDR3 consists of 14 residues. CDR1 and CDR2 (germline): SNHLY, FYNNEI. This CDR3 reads CASDDQGYGTEAFF. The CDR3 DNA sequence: TGTGCCAGCGATGATCAGGGGTACGGCACTGAAGCTTTCTTT.

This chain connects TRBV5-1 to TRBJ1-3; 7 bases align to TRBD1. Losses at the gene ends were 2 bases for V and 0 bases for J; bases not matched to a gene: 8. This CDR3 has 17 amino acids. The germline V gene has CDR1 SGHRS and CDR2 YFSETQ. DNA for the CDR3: TGCGCCAGCAGCTTCCGGGACAGCGCCTACTCTGGAAACACCATATATTTT. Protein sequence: CASSFRDSAYSGNTIYF. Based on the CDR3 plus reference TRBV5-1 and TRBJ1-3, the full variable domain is KAGVTQTPRYLIKTRGQQVTLSCSPISGHRSVSWYQQTPGQGLQFLFEYFSETQRNKGNFPGRFSGRQFSNSRSEMNVSTLELGDSALYLCASSFRDSAYSGNTIYFGEGSWLTVV.

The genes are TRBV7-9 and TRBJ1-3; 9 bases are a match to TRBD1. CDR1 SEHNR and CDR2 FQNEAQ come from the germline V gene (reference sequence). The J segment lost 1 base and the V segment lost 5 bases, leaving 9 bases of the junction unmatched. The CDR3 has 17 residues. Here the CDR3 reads CASSKTRDRASGNTIYF. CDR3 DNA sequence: TGTGCCAGCAGCAAGACCCGGGACAGGGCTTCTGGAAACACCATATATTTT.

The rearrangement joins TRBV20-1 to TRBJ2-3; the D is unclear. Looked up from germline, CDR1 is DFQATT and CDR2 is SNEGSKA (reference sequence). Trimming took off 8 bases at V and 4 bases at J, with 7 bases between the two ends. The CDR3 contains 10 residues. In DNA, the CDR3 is TGCAGTACTATCTCAGATACGCAGTATTTT. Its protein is CSTISDTQYF.

This chain's CDR3 is CASSIGGRGIAEAFF. DNA for the CDR3: TGTGCCAGTAGTATCGGGGGCAGGGGGATCGCTGAAGCTTTCTTT. V and J are TRBV19 and TRBJ1-1; 7 bases agree with TRBD1. CDR3 length equals 15 residues. In germline, CDR1 is LNHDA, CDR2 SQIVND (reference sequence). With 3 bases clipped from V and 6 bases from J, the junction kept 10 bases outside the gene matches.

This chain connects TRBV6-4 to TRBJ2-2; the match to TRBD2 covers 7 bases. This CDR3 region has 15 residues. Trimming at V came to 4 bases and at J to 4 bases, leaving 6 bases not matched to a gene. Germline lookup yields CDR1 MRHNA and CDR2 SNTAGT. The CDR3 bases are TGTGCCAGCAGTGCCCTGGGGGGGACCACCGGGGAGCTGTTTTTT. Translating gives CASSALGGTTGELFF.

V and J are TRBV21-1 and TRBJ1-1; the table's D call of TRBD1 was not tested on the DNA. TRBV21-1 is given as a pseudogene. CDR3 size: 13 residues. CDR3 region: CASSASRTGQAFF. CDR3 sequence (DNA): TGTGCCAGCAGCGCGTCGAGGACAGGGCAAGCTTTCTTT.

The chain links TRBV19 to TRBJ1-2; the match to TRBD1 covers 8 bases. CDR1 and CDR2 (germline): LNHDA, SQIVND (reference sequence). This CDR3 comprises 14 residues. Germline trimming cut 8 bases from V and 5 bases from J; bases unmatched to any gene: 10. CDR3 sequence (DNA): TGTGCCAGTCAAAGACAGGGGACCCTTTATGGCTACACCTTC. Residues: CASQRQGTLYGYTF.

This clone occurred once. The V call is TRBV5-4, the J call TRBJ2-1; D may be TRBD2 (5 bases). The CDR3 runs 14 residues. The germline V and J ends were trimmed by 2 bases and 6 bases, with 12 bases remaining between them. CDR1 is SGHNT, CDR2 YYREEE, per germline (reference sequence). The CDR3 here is CASSFETIGNEQFF. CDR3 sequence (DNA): TGTGCCAGCAGCTTCGAGACTATAGGCAATGAGCAGTTCTTC.

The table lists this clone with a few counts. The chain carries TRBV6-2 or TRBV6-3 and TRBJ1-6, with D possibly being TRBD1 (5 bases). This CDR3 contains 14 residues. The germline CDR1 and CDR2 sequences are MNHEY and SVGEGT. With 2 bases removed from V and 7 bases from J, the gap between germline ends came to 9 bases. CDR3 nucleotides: TGTGCCAGCAGTTACGGCGGGGGGAATTCACCCCTCCACTTT. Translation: CASSYGGGNSPLHF.

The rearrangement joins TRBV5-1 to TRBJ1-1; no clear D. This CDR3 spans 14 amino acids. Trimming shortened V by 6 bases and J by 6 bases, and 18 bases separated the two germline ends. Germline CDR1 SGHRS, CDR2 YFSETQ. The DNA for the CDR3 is TGCGCCAGCATGAGGGAAGGTTTGTTAGCTGAAGCTTTCTTT. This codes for CASMREGLLAEAFF.

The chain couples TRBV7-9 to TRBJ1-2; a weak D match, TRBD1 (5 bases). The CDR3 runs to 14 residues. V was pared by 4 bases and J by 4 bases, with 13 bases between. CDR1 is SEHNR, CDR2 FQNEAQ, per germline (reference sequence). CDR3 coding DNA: TGTGCCAGCAGCTCAGTGGGGGGTGCCTATGGCTACACCTTC. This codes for CASSSVGGAYGYTF.

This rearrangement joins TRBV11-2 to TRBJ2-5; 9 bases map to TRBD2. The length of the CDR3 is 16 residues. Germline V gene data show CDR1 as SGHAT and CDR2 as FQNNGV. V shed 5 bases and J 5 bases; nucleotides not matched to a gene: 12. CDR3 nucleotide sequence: TGTGCCAGCAGCCGTGGGCTAGCGGGGACTTGGGAGACCCAGTACTTC. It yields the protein CASSRGLAGTWETQYF.

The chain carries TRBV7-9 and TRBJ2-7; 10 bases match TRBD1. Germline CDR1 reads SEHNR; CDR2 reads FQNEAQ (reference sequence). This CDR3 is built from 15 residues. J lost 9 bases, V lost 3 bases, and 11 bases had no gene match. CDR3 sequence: CASSFSGTGELRQYF. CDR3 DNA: TGTGCCAGCAGCTTCTCCGGGACAGGGGAACTCCGGCAGTACTTC.

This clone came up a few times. The CDR3 DNA follows: TGTGCCAGCAGCACAGGGGATTCACCCCTCCACTTT. Residues: CASSTGDSPLHF. This chain joins TRBV28 and TRBJ1-6, with 7 bases aligning to TRBD1. CDR3 length equals 12 residues. Germline V lookup: CDR1 MDHEN, CDR2 SYDVKM. Germline trimming cut 6 bases from V and 8 bases from J; bases unmatched to any gene: 1.

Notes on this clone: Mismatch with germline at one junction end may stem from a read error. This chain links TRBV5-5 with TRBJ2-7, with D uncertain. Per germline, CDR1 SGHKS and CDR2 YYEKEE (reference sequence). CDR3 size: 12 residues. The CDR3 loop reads CASRLSLYEQYF. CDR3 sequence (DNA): TGTGCCAGCCGCTTATCTCTTTACGAGCAGTACTTC.

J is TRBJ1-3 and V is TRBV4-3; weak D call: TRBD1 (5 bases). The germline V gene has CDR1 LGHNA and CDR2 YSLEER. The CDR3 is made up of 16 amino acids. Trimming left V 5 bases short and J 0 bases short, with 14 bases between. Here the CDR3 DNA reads TGCGCCAGCAGCTACCTTCCCCAGGGCTCTGGAAACACCATATATTTT. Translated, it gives CASSYLPQGSGNTIYF.

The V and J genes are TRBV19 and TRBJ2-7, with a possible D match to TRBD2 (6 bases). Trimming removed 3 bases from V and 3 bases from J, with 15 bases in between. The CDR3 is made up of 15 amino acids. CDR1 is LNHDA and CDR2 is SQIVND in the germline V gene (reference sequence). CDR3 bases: TGTGCCAGTAGTATCCGGCGGGATTATAACTACGAGCAGTACTTC. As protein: CASSIRRDYNYEQYF.

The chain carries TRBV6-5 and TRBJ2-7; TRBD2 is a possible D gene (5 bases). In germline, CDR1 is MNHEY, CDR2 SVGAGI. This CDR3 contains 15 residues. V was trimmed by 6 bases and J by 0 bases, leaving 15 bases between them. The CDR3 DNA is TGTGCCAGCAGCCTTCCTAGCCCATCCTCCTACGAGCAGTACTTC. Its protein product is CASSLPSPSSYEQYF.

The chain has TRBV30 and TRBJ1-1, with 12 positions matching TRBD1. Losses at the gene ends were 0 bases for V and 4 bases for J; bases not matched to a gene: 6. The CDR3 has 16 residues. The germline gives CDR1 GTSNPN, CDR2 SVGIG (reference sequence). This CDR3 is CAWSVRGTGGLTEAFF. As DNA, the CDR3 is TGTGCCTGGAGTGTACGAGGGACAGGGGGCCTCACTGAAGCTTTCTTT.

The CDR3 protein is CAISRLAGGGGELFF. CDR3 nucleotides: TGTGCCATCAGCAGACTAGCGGGGGGCGGCGGGGAGCTGTTTTTT. This sequence joins TRBV10-3 and TRBJ2-2; 13 bases map to TRBD2. This CDR3 has 15 amino acids. CDR1 is ENHRY, CDR2 SYGVKD, per germline. The trim removed 6 bases at V and 7 bases at J, leaving 5 bases unmatched.

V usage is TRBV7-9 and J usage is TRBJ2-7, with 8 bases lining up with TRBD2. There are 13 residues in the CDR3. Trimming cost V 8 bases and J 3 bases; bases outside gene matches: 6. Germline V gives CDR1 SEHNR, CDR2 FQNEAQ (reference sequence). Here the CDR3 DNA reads TGTGCCAGCGGCGGGGGGAGGTTCTACGAGCAGTACTTC. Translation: CASGGGRFYEQYF. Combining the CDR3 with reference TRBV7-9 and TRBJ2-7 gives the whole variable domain DTGVSQNPRHKITKRGQNVTFRCDPISEHNRLYWYRQTLGQGPEFLTYFQNEAQLEKSRLLSDRFSAERPKGSFSTLEIQRTEQGDSAMYLCASGGGRFYEQYFGPGTRLTVT.